The source of this T cell receptor (beta chain) is a study of molecular identifiers for immune sequencing clone quantification (dated by TCRdb to 2016 to 2019). For the study in its entirety: In a replicate experiment, RNA from roughly 18,000 or 92,000 naive CD8 T cells was split into five aliquots, four of which were sequenced. The study was a methods study using CD8 T cells to benchmark molecular-identifier clustering-based TCR repertoire sequencing (MIDCIRS) and TCR RNA copy counting.

This clonotype appeared many times. What antigen it recognizes has not been identified. It has no much larger one-base neighbor in the sample; base qualities were not kept. The protocol used for the library was PCR. The sequencing machine was an Illumina HiSeq 4000. Preparation of bulk TCR libraries followed a previously described approach, with the TCR primers listed in Table S5. Purification of total RNA was performed with the Qiagen AllPrep DNA/RNA kit. Reads from multiple sequencing runs of the same library were pooled before analysis. In the authors' own workflow: Reads were retained only if their TCR constant sequence matched exactly, and those retained reads were trimmed to 150 nt and grouped according to their 12-nt molecular barcodes. Within each barcode group, reads were sub-clustered at a 15% Levenshtein threshold, and quality-weighted consensus sequences were built per RNA molecule. Non-functional sequences were removed, as were lower-count sequences one edit away from another. On the basis of fitting two negative binomial distributions, barcode sub-clusters with fewer than 20% of the maximum read count were discarded. TCRdb passed the public sequencing reads through fastp at Q25 and MiXCR, retaining productive beta sequences. Every entry covers one CDR3 protein and lists the most common genes and DNA from its rows. The authors' filters were not applied to this entry. Counted in this sample were under 75,000 distinct CDR3 sequences; 15% to 20% of them appeared once. The top ten clones comprise approximately 1.5% of the sample.

Trimming takes 7 bases off V and 5 bases off J; junction bases not matched to a gene: 10. The CDR3 sequence holds 15 residues, the cysteine and phenylalanine included. The only DNA kept is the CDR3, 45 bases in frame from the first base. CDR1 and CDR2 are drawn from the germline V gene (reference sequence): SEHNR, FQNEAQ. Libraries of naive CD8 T cells were built from anywhere between about 17,000 and 1,000,000 sorted cells, with 10%, 30% or 50% of the purified RNA used. Naive CD8 T cells, defined as CD8+CD4-CCR7+CD45RA+, were FACS-sorted into RLT Plus buffer on a BD FACSAria II. To test detection sensitivity, Jurkat RNA equal to approximately ten TCR copies was added to samples of about 20,000-1,000,000 naive CD8 T cells. Enrichment of CD8 T cells was done with RosetteSep CD8+ T Cell Enrichment Cocktail plus Ficoll-Paque, and ACK red cell lysis came afterward. The study at large found these results: Highly expanded clone sizes could be underestimated because identical TCR molecules may share a barcode. In CMV-specific effector cells, clones with more than 20 RNA copies accounted for over 99% of molecules, whereas in naive cells such clones accounted for under 1%. Naive libraries contained spiked-in Jurkat TCR RNA (approximately nine copies' worth), which is not part of the donor repertoire. Even against a background of approximately 1 million naive CD8 T cells, spiked-in Jurkat TCR RNA amounting to a single cell's worth was reported to be detectable. When barcode sub-clustering was omitted, TCR diversity was inflated by chimeric consensus sequences, with chimeras reaching as high as 47%. Modeling gave approximately 3 recovered TCR RNA copies per cell versus approximately 11 by digital PCR, implying around 31% capture efficiency.

The clonotype comes from a human donor in good health. Some libraries in this study had Jurkat cell RNA spiked in. The rearrangement joined TRBV7-9 to TRBJ2-1, with 8 bases matching TRBD1. Sequencing used naive CD8+ T cells from blood, with Jurkat cell RNA spiked in. This specimen's cell subset or site label, interpreted: FACS-sorted CD8+CD4-CCR7+CD45RA+ naive T cells. In nucleotides, the sequence is TGTGCCAGCAACCTACAGGGGGAGGCCGACAATGAGCAGTTCTTC. Translated, it gives CASNLQGEADNEQFF.